The text below deals with one T cell receptor (beta chain). The antigen remains unidentified. Between the trimmed V and J ends, which lost 3 bases and 8 bases, there was a span of 19 bases. The CDR3 is made up of 15 amino acids. Authors of the study amplified TCR beta CDR3 regions from RNA transcripts. HTBI primers drove first-round RT-PCR of the TCR CDR3. TCRdb called the multiplex PCR reads again in MiXCR, with one record for every CDR3 protein. This sample yields roughly 570,000 distinct CDR3 sequences, of which 40% to 55% are seen a single time; more than 7.5% belongs to the top ten. For Graves' hyperthyroidism to be stable, ophthalmopathy could not progress within 18 months. Thyroid ultrasound, orbital computed tomography, clinical symptoms, and serum thyroxine and TRAb underpinned diagnoses. This record belongs to a study of T cells in Graves' hyperthyroidism and ophthalmopathy. Overall study findings and caveats: Most thyroid clonotypes that were expanded above 0.001 also turned up in blood.

The chain links TRBV12-3 or TRBV12-4 to TRBJ1-2; tentatively, D is TRBD1 (5 bases). The sequence came from a young woman with Graves' hyperthyroidism. Sequencing input: peripheral blood or thyroid tissue (not recorded which). The CDR3 DNA follows: TGTGCCAGCAGTTTCGGGGCACCCTGGCGAGGAGGCTACACCTTC. Translation: CASSFGAPWRGGYTF.